This TCR beta chain was identified in a study of response to subunit inactivated influenza vaccine. Study-level points and caveats: Authors suggested that a seasonal influenza vaccination recruits few new T cells each time.

MiXCR, applied by TCRdb to the RT-PCR reads, yields one record per CDR3 protein. The sample carries a few hundred thousand distinct CDR3 sequences, approximately 7.2% recorded once. The CDR3 has 12 residues. V was pared by 10 bases and J by 9 bases, with 18 bases between. The germline gives CDR1 MNHNY, CDR2 SVGAGI (reference sequence). This clonotype was detected ten times or more. Its specificity is unknown. This chain connects TRBV6-6 to TRBJ1-2; no firm D call. This TCR was recovered from a man aged 45-69 years who received an inactivated influenza vaccine. Sample: PBMCs from blood, taken roughly 24 months after vaccination. CDR3 sequence: CATYDGGFRYTF. The CDR3 nucleotides read TGTGCCACCTACGACGGAGGTTTTCGCTACACCTTC.